This passage covers 5 T cell receptor beta chains from one sample sequenced in a study of blood T cell repertoires in COVID-19. Measured with immunoSEQ multiplex PCR; TCRdb has only the in-frame clones, and not every one. The table lists 75,000 or so clones, approximately 80% of them singletons. Sequencing was done on a sample of peripheral blood. The receptors shown here come from a man between 60 and 75 years old with active or convalescent COVID-19.

In its sample, this clone ranks as medium-sized. This sequence joins TRBV6-1 and TRBJ2-5, with TRBD2 as a possible D gene (7 bases). The CDR3 spans 15 residues. Germline V gene data show CDR1 as MNHNS and CDR2 as SASEGT. The V end was cut by 0 bases, the J end by 5 bases, with 13 bases between. As DNA, the CDR3 is TGTGCCAGCAGTGAAGCATGGGCGGGGGCGGAGACCCAGTACTTC. It codes for CASSEAWAGAETQYF.

The chain is built from TRBV6-5 and TRBJ2-5; TRBD1 matches at 7 bases. CDR1 is MNHEY, CDR2 SVGAGI, per germline. The length of the CDR3 is 16 residues. Trimming at V came to 4 bases and at J to 5 bases, leaving 13 bases not matched to a gene. The CDR3 loop is CASSSPETGRRETQYF. CDR3 nucleotides: TGTGCCAGCAGTTCCCCGGAGACAGGGCGGCGGGAGACCCAGTACTTC.

The chain couples TRBV7-2 to TRBJ1-5; 7 bases fit TRBD1. This CDR3 is built from 16 residues. Trimming removed 0 bases from V and 6 bases from J; junction bases left unmatched: 8. CDR1 SGHTA and CDR2 FQGNSA come from the germline V gene. This CDR3 is CASSLAGTVVGQPQHF. The CDR3 coding sequence is TGTGCCAGCAGCTTAGCCGGGACAGTCGTCGGTCAGCCCCAGCATTTT.

This chain uses TRBV29-1 with TRBJ1-1; 8 nucleotides agree with TRBD1. The V segment lost 6 bases and the J segment 1 base; nucleotides outside the gene matches: 7. Germline values: CDR1 SQVTM, CDR2 ANQGSEA. The CDR3 totals 14 residues. This CDR3 reads CSVRGQGRNTEAFF. Written as DNA, the CDR3 is TGCAGCGTCCGAGGACAGGGTCGGAACACTGAAGCTTTCTTT. Variable domain in full (rest from reference TRBV29-1 and TRBJ1-1): SAVISQKPSRDICQRGTSLTIQCQVDSQVTMMFWYRQQPGQSLTLIATANQGSEATYESGFVIDKFPISRPNLTFSTLTVSNMSPEDSSIYLCSVRGQGRNTEAFFGQGTRLTVV.

This clone was seen a few times. This chain connects TRBV4-1 to TRBJ2-5, with 8 bases matching TRBD2. The junction had 8 bases not matched to a gene; V was cut back by 4 bases and J by 4 bases. This CDR3 comprises 15 residues. The germline CDR1 and CDR2 sequences are MGHRA and YSYEKL. CDR3 loop: CASSPRGAVGETQYF. CDR3 nucleotides: TGCGCCAGCAGCCCGCGGGGGGCGGTCGGAGAGACCCAGTACTTC.